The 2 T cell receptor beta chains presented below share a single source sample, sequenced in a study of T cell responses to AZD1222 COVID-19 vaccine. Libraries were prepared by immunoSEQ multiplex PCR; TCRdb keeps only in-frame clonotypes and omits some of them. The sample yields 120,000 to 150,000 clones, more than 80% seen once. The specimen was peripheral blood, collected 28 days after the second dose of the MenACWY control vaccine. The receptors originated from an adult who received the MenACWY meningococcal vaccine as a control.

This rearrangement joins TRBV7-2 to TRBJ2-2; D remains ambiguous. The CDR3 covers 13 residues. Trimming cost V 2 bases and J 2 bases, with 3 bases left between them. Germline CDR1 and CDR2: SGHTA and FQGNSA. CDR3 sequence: CASSLPNTGELFF. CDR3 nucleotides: TGTGCCAGCAGCTTACCAAACACCGGGGAGCTGTTTTTT.

The DNA for the CDR3 is TGCGCCAGCAGCTTGGCCGGCAGATCATTAGCTTTCTTT. It yields the protein CASSLAGRSLAFF. J is TRBJ1-1 and V is TRBV5-1; no clear D gene. Trimming took 0 bases from V and 10 from J, leaving 13 bases between them. The CDR3 consists of 13 residues. Germline loops: CDR1 SGHRS, CDR2 YFSETQ.